This TCR beta chain originates from a study of radiotherapy plus CTLA-4 blockade in lung cancer. Study as a whole: In less than 20% of patients, objective responses were seen; 30% to 35% had disease control. Study outcomes and limitations: Early shifts in blood T cell clones, with interferon-beta, reportedly predicted response best. Following radiotherapy plus ipilimumab, tumor-derived TCR clones expanded in the blood.

With ipilimumab providing CTLA-4 blockade, focal radiation was administered to patients who had chemo-refractory metastatic non-small-cell lung cancer. This CDR3 is 15 amino acids long. Germline CDR1 is LNHDA and CDR2 is SQIVND (reference sequence). Trimming at V came to 5 bases and at J to 6 bases, leaving 10 bases not matched to a gene. With respect to this clone: Its antigen remains unidentified.

Measured with immunoSEQ multiplex PCR; TCRdb has only the in-frame clones, and not every one. The data show roughly 130,000 clones, with approximately 90% seen just once and 6.9% held by the top ten. This chain connects TRBV19 to TRBJ2-1; TRBD2 matches at 7 bases. Here the sequenced sample was peripheral blood, taken from a patient treated with radiotherapy plus ipilimumab. The sequence came from a human donor with non-small cell lung cancer that progressed on radiotherapy plus ipilimumab. This CDR3 reads CASSRSAGEFNEQFF. CDR3 DNA sequence: TGTGCCAGTAGTCGGTCTGCGGGAGAGTTCAATGAGCAGTTCTTC.